The 7 T cell receptor beta chains presented below share a single source sample, sequenced in a study of blood T cell repertoires in COVID-19. The table came from immunoSEQ multiplex PCR; TCRdb's copy has only in-frame clones and leaves some out. The sample has roughly 80,000 clones; over 75% are singletons. Sequencing used peripheral blood. The receptors stem from a man aged 50-59 years with active COVID-19.

This rearrangement joins TRBV11-2 to TRBJ2-2; D ambiguous. Germline V CDR1 and CDR2: SGHAT, FQNNGV. This CDR3 region has 15 residues. Trimming cost V 1 base and J 1 base, with 7 bases left between them. The CDR3 nucleotides are TGTGCCAGCAGCTTAGGTCGAGGGAACACCGGGGAGCTGTTTTTT. Translating it yields CASSLGRGNTGELFF.

Only one count was recorded for this clone. The gene calls are TRBV5-1 and TRBJ1-1, with TRBD1 as a possible D gene (5 bases). CDR1 SGHRS and CDR2 YFSETQ come from the germline V gene. Trimming pared 0 bases from V and 6 bases from J, leaving 9 bases between. The CDR3 spans 13 residues. Here the CDR3 reads CASSLDRTPEAFF. CDR3 nucleotide sequence: TGCGCCAGCAGCTTGGACAGGACCCCTGAAGCTTTCTTT.

This clone is a singleton in its sample. CDR3 nucleotides: TGCGCCAGCAGCAGGGCAGGGCAAAAAGACACCGGGGAGCTGTTTTTT. Translated: CASSRAGQKDTGELFF. The chain couples TRBV5-1 to TRBJ2-2, with a weak D call TRBD1 (5 bases). The CDR3 runs to 16 residues. The V gene lost 4 bases and the J gene lost 3 bases, with 16 bases spanning the gap. The germline gives CDR1 SGHRS, CDR2 YFSETQ.

With regard to this clone: Other DNA sequences of this sample code for an identical CDR3. V gene TRBV3-1 (or the pseudogene TRBV3-2) combines with J gene TRBJ1-1; D might be TRBD1 (5 bases). The germline V and J ends were trimmed by 4 bases and 2 bases, with 11 bases remaining between them. This CDR3 contains 14 residues. Germline values: CDR1 LGHDT, CDR2 YNNKEL (reference sequence). CDR3 residues: CASSLSGGNTEAFF. The DNA for the CDR3 is TGTGCCAGCAGCCTCTCCGGGGGTAACACTGAAGCTTTCTTT.

The V call is TRBV6-5, the J call TRBJ1-6; D is uncertain. V dropped 2 bases and J dropped 3 bases, with 8 bases sitting between them. The V gene's germline CDR1 is MNHEY and CDR2 SVGAGI. The CDR3 runs 15 residues. CDR3 protein: CASSYRSGYNSPLHF. The DNA of the CDR3 is TGTGCCAGCAGTTACCGTTCGGGCTATAATTCACCCCTCCACTTT.

V usage is TRBV6-1 and J usage is TRBJ2-6; D remains unclear. From germline, CDR1 is MNHNS and CDR2 SASEGT. This CDR3 spans 16 amino acids. Deletions cut 3 bases from V and 0 bases from J, with 9 bases between. The CDR3 region has the DNA TGTGCCAGCAGTGATTGGAGTGCCTCTGGGGCCAACGTCCTGACTTTC. Protein: CASSDWSASGANVLTF.

The genes are TRBV6-2 or TRBV6-3 and TRBJ2-3; 10 nucleotides align to TRBD2. Trimming cost V 3 bases and J 4 bases; bases outside gene matches: 4. This CDR3 contains 15 residues. Germline loops: CDR1 MNHEY, CDR2 SVGEGT. The CDR3 coding sequence is TGTGCCAGCAGTTATGCTAGCGGGGGTTCAGATACGCAGTATTTT. Translated: CASSYASGGSDTQYF.